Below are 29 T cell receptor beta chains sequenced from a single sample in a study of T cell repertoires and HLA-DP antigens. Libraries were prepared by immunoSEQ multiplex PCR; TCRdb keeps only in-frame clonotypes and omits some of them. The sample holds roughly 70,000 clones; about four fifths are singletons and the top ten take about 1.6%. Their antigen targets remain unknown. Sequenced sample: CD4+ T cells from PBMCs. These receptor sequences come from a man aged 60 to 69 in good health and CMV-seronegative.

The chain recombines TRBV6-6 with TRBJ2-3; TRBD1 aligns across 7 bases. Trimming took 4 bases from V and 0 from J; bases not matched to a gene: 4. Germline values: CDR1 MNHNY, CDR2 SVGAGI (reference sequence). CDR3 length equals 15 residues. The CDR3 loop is CASSSPTGSTDTQYF. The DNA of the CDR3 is TGTGCCAGCAGTTCCCCGACAGGGAGCACAGATACGCAGTATTTT.

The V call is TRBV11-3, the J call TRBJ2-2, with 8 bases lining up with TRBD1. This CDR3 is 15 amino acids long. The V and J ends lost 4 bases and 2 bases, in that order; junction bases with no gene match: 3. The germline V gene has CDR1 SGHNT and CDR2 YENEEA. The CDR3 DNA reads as TGTGCCAGCAGCTCGGACAGGGTAAACACCGGGGAGCTGTTTTTT. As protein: CASSSDRVNTGELFF.

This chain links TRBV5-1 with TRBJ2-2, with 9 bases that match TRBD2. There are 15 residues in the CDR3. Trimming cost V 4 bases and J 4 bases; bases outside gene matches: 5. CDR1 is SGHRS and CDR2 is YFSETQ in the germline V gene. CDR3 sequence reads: CASSISGSGTGELFF. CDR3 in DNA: TGCGCCAGCAGCATTAGCGGGAGTGGCACCGGGGAGCTGTTTTTT.

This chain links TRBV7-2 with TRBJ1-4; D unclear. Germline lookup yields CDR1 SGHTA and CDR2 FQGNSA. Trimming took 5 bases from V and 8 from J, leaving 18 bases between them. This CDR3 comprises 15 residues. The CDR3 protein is CASSASTILGEKLFF. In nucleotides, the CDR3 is TGTGCCAGCAGCGCTTCGACTATCCTGGGGGAAAAACTGTTTTTT.

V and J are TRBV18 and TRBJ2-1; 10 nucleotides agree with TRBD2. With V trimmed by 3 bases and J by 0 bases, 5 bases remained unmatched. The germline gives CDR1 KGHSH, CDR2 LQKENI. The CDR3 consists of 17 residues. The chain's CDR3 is CASSPSGGSSSYNEQFF. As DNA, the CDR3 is TGTGCCAGCTCACCTAGCGGGGGGTCCAGCTCCTACAATGAGCAGTTCTTC.

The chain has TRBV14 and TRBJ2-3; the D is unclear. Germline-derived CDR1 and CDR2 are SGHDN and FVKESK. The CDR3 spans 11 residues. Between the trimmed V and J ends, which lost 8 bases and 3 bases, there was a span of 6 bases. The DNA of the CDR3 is TGTGCCAGCGCCTATACAGATACGCAGTATTTT. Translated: CASAYTDTQYF.

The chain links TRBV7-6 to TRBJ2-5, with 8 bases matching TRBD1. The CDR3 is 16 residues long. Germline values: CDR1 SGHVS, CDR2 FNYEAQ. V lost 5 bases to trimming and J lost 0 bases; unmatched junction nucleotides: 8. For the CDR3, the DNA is TGTGCCAGCAGCCTACGACAGGGGCCCGACCAAGAGACCCAGTACTTC. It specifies CASSLRQGPDQETQYF. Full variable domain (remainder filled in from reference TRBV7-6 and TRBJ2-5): GAGVSQSPRYKVTKRGQDVALRCDPISGHVSLYWYRQALGQGPEFLTYFNYEAQQDKSGLPNDRFSAERPEGSISTLTIQRTEQRDSAMYRCASSLRQGPDQETQYFGPGTRLLVL.

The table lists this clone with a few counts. Here the CDR3 DNA reads TGTGCCAGCAGTGTACCTAGCGGGAGAACATACGAGCAGTACGTC. Protein sequence: CASSVPSGRTYEQYV. The J gene is TRBJ2-7, the V gene TRBV2, with 10 bases fitting TRBD2. Germline V lookup: CDR1 SNHLY, CDR2 FYNNEI. The CDR3 sequence is 15 residues long. J gave up 4 bases and V 4 bases, and 7 bases lay outside the gene matches.

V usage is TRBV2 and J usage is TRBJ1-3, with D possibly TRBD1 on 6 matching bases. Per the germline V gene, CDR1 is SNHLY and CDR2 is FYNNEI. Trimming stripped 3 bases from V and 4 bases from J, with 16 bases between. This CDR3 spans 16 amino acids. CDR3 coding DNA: TGTGCCAGCAGTGAGAGGGGGTCCGGAGGCGGAAACACCATATATTTT. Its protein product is CASSERGSGGGNTIYF.

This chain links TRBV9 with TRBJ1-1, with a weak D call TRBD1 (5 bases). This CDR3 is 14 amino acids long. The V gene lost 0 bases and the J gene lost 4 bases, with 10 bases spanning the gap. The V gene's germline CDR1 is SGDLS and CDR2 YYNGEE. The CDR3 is CASSVGPGVTEAFF. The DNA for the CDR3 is TGTGCCAGCAGCGTAGGCCCGGGGGTCACTGAAGCTTTCTTT.

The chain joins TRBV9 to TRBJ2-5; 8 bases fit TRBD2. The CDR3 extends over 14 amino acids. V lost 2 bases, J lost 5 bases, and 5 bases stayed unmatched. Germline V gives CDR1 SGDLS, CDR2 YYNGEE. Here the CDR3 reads CASSVGTSGETQYF. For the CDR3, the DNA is TGTGCCAGCAGCGTCGGGACTAGTGGCGAGACCCAGTACTTC.

As DNA, the CDR3 is TGTGCCAGCAGTCCTTGGGACAGGGTCGGAAACATTCAGTACTTC. Residues: CASSPWDRVGNIQYF. The chain joins TRBV28 to TRBJ2-4, with 9 positions matching TRBD1. This CDR3 comprises 15 residues. Looked up from germline, CDR1 is MDHEN and CDR2 is SYDVKM. V gave up 5 bases and J gave up 6 bases; unmatched junction bases: 8.

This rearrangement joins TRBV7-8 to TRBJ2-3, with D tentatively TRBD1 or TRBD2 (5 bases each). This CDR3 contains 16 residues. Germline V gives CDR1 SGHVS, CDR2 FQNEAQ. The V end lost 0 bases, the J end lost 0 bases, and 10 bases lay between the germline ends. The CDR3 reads CASSLAPGPSTDTQYF. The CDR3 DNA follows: TGTGCCAGCAGCTTAGCTCCGGGACCTAGCACAGATACGCAGTATTTT.

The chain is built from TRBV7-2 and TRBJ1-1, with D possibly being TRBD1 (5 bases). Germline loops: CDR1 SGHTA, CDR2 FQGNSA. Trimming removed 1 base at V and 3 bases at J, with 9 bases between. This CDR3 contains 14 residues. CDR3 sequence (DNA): TGTGCCAGCAGCTTAGTGGGGCAGGACACTGAAGCTTTCTTT. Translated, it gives CASSLVGQDTEAFF. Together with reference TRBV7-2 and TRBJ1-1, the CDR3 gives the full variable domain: GAGVSQSPSNKVTEKGKDVELRCDPISGHTALYWYRQSLGQGLEFLIYFQGNSAPDKSGLPSDRFSAERTGGSVSTLTIQRTQQEDSAVYLCASSLVGQDTEAFFGQGTRLTVV.

The CDR3 sequence: CASSLIQREETQYF. CDR3 sequence (DNA): TGCGCCAGCAGCTTGATCCAGCGCGAAGAGACCCAGTACTTC. This rearrangement joins TRBV5-1 to TRBJ2-5, with D uncertain. CDR1 and CDR2 (germline): SGHRS, YFSETQ. Trimming stripped 1 base from V and 3 bases from J, with 10 bases between. This CDR3 spans 14 amino acids.

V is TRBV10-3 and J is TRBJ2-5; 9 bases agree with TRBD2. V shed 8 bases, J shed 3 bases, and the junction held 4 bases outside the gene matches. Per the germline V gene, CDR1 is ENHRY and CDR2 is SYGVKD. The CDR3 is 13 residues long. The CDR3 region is CAIRTSEEETQYF. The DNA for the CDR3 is TGTGCCATCCGGACTAGCGAGGAAGAGACCCAGTACTTC.

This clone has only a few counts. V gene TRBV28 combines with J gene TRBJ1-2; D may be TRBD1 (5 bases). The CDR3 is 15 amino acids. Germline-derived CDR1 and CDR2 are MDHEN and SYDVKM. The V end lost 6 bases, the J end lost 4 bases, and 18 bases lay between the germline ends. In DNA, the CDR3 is TGTGCCAGCAGGGGGACCGACGGCAGATCCTATGGCTACACCTTC. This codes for CASRGTDGRSYGYTF.

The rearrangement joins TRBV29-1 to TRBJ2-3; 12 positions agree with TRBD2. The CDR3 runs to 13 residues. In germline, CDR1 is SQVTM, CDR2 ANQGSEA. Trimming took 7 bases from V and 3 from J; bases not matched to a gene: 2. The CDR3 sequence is CSALAGGTDTQYF. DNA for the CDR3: TGCAGCGCCCTAGCGGGGGGGACAGATACGCAGTATTTT.

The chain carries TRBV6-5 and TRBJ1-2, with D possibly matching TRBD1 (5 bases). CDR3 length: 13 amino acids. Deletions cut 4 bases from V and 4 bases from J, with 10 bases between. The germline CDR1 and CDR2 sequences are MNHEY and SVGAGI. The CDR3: CASSSRGTYGYTF. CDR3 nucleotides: TGTGCCAGCAGTTCCCGGGGGACCTATGGCTACACCTTC.

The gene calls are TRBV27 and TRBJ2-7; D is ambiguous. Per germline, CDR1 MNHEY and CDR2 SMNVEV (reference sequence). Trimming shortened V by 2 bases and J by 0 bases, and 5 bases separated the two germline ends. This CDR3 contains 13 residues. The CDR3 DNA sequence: TGTGCCAGCAGTTTACTCAACTCCTACGAGCAGTACTTC. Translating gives CASSLLNSYEQYF.

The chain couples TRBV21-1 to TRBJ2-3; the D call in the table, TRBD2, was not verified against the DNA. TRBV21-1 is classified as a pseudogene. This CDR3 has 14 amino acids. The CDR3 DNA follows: TGTGCCAGCGAAGGACTAGCTTCCACAGATACGCAGTATTTT. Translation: CASEGLASTDTQYF.

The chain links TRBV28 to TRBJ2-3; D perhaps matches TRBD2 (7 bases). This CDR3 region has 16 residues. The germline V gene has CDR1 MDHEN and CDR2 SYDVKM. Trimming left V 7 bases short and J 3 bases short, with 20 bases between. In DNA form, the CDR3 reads TGTGCCAGCACCGTCGTAGGGGGGGGCAGAACAGATACGCAGTATTTT. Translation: CASTVVGGGRTDTQYF.

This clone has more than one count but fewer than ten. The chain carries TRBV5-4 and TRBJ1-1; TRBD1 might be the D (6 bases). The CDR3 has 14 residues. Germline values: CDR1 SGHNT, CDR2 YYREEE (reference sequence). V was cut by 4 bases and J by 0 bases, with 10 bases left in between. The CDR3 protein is CASSVDRMNTEAFF. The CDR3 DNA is TGTGCCAGCAGCGTCGACAGGATGAACACTGAAGCTTTCTTT.

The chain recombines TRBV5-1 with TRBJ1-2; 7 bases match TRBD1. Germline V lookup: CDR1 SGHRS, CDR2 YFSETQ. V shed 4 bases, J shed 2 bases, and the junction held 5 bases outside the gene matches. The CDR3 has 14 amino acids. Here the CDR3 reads CASSVRQGNYGYTF. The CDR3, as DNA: TGCGCCAGCAGCGTCCGACAGGGAAACTATGGCTACACCTTC. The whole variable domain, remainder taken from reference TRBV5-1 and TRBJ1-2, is KAGVTQTPRYLIKTRGQQVTLSCSPISGHRSVSWYQQTPGQGLQFLFEYFSETQRNKGNFPGRFSGRQFSNSRSEMNVSTLELGDSALYLCASSVRQGNYGYTFGSGTRLTVV.

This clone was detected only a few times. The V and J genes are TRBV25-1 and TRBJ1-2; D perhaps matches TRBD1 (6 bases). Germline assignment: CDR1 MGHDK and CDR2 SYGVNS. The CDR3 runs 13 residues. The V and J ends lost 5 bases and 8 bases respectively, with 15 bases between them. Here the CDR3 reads CASSPDTDRGYTF. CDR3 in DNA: TGTGCCAGCAGTCCTGACACTGACAGGGGCTACACCTTC.

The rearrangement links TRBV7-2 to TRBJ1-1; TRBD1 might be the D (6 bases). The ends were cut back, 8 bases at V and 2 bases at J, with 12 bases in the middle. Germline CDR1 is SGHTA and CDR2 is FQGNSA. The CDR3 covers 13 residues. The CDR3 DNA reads TGTGCCAGCTCGGGACAATTAAACACTGAAGCTTTCTTT. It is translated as CASSGQLNTEAFF.

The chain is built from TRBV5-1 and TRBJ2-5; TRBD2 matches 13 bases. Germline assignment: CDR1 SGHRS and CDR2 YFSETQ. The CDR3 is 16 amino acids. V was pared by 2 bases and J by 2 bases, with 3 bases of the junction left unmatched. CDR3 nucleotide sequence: TGCGCCAGCAGCTTATTACTAGCGGGGGGGCAAGAGACCCAGTACTTC. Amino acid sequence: CASSLLLAGGQETQYF. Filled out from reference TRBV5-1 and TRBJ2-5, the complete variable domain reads KAGVTQTPRYLIKTRGQQVTLSCSPISGHRSVSWYQQTPGQGLQFLFEYFSETQRNKGNFPGRFSGRQFSNSRSEMNVSTLELGDSALYLCASSLLLAGGQETQYFGPGTRLLVL.

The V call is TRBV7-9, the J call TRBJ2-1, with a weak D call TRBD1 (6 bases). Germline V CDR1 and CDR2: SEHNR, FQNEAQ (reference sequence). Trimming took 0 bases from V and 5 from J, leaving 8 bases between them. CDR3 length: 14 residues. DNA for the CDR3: TGTGCCAGCAGCTTAGCAGGGGACAACAATGAGCAGTTCTTC. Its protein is CASSLAGDNNEQFF.

The CDR3 DNA reads TGCGCCAGCAGCAGAGAAACCACCGGGGAGCTGTTTTTT. Translating gives CASSRETTGELFF. The chain joins TRBV5-1 to TRBJ2-2; D unresolved. From germline, CDR1 is SGHRS and CDR2 YFSETQ. V was shortened by 4 bases and J by 4 bases, with 8 bases between the two germline ends. The CDR3 runs to 13 residues.